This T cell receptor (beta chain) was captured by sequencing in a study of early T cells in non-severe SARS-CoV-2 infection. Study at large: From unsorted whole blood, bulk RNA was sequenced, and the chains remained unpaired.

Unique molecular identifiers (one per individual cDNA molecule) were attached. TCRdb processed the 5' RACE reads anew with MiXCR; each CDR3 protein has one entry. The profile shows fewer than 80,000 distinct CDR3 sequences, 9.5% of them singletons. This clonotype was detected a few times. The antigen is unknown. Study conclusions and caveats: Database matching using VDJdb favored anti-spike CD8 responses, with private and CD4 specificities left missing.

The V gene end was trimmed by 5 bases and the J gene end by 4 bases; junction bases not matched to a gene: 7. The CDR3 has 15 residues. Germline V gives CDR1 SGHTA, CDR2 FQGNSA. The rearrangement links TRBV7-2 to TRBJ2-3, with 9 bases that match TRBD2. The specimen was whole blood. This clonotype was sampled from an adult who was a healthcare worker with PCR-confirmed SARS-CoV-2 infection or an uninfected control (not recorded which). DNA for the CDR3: TGTGCCAGCAGCCCCCGGACTAGCGTGGCAGATACGCAGTATTTT. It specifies CASSPRTSVADTQYF.